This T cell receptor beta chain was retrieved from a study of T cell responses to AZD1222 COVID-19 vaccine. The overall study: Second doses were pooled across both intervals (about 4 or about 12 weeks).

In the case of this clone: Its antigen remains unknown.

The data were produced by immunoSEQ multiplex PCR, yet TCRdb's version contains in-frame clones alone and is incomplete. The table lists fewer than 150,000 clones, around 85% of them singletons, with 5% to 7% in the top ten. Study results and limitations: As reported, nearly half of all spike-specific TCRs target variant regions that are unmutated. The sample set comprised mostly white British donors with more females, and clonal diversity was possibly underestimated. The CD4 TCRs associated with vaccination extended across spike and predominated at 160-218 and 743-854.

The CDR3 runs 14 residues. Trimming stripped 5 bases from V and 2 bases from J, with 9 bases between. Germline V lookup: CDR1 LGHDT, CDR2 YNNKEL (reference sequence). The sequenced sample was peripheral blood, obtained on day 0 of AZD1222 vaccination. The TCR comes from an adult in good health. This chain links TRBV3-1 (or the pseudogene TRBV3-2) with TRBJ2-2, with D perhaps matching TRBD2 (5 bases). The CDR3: CASSKTTNTGELFF. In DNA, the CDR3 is TGTGCCAGCAGCAAGACTACTAACACCGGGGAGCTGTTTTTT.